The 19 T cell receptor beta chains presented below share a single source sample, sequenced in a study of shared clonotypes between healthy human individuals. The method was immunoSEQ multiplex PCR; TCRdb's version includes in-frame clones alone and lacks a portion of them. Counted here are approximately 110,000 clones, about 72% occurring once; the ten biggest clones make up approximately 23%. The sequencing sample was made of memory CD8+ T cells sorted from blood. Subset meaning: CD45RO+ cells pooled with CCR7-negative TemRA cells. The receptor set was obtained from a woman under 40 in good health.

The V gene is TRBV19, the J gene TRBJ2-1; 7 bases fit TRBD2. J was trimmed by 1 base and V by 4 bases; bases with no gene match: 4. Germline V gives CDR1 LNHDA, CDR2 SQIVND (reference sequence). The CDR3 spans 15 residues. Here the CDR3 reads CASSNLADSYNEQFF. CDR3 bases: TGTGCCAGTAGTAATCTAGCGGATTCCTACAATGAGCAGTTCTTC.

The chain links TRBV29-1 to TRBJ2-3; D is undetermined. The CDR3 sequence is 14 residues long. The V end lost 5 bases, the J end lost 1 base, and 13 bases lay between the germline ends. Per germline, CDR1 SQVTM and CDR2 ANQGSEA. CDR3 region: CSVRQVFGTDTQYF. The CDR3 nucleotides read TGCAGCGTTAGGCAGGTTTTCGGCACAGATACGCAGTATTTT.

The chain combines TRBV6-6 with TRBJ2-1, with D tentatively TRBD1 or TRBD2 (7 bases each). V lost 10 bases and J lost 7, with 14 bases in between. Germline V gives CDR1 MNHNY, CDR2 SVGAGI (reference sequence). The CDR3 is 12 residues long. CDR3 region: CATGGAWNEQFF. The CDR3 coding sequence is TGTGCCACAGGGGGGGCGTGGAATGAGCAGTTCTTC.

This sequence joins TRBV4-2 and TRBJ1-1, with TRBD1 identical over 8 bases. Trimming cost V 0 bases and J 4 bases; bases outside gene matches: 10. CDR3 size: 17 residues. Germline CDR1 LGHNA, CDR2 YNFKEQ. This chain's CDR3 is CASSQDFATDRGTEAFF. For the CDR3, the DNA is TGTGCCAGCAGCCAAGATTTTGCCACCGACAGGGGCACTGAAGCTTTCTTT.

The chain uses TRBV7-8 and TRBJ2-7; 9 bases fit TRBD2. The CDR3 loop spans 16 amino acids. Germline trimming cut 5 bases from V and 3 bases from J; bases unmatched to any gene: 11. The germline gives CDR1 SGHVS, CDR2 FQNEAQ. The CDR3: CASSTGTSRSLYEQYF. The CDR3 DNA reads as TGTGCCAGCAGCACGGGGACTAGCCGTTCCCTCTACGAGCAGTACTTC. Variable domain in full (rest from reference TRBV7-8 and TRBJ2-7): GAGVSQSPRYKVAKRGQDVALRCDPISGHVSLFWYQQALGQGPEFLTYFQNEAQLDKSGLPSDRFFAERPEGSVSTLKIQRTQQEDSAVYLCASSTGTSRSLYEQYFGPGTRLTVT.

CDR3 loop: CASSPDEAGNYGYTF. Written as DNA, the CDR3 is TGTGCCAGCAGTCCCGACGAGGCAGGGAATTATGGCTACACCTTC. The chain is built from TRBV28 and TRBJ1-2; possibly TRBD1 for D (5 bases). The CDR3 runs 15 residues. The V end was cut by 5 bases, the J end by 5 bases, with 18 bases between. The germline V gene has CDR1 MDHEN and CDR2 SYDVKM.

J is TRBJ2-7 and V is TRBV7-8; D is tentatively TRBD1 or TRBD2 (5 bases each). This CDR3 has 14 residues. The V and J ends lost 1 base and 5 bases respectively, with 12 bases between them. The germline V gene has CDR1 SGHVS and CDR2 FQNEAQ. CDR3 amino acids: CASSLVWDRHEQYF. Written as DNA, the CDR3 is TGTGCCAGCAGCTTAGTCTGGGACCGCCACGAGCAGTACTTC.

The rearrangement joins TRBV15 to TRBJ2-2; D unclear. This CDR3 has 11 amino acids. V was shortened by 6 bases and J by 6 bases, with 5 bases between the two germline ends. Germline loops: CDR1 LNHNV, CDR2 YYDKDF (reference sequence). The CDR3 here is CATRFAGELFF. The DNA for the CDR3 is TGTGCCACCAGGTTTGCCGGGGAGCTGTTTTTT.

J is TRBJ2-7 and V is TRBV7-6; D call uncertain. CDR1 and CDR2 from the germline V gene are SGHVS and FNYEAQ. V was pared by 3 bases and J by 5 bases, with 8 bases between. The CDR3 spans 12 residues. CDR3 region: CASSFAEHEQYF. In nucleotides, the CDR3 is TGTGCCAGCAGCTTCGCTGAGCACGAGCAGTACTTC.

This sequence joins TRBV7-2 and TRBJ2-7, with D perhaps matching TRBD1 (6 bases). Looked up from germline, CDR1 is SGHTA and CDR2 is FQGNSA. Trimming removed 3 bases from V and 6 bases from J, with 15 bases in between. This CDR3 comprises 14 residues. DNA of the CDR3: TGTGCCAGCAGCTTCCAGGGGACCTCTTCCGAGCAGTACTTC. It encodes CASSFQGTSSEQYF.

CDR3 sequence reads: CAAGVRGGPPYEQYF. In nucleotides, the CDR3 is TGTGCCGCGGGGGTCCGGGGAGGGCCCCCCTACGAGCAGTACTTC. The genes are TRBV19 and TRBJ2-7; 7 nucleotides agree with TRBD2. CDR1 and CDR2 from the germline V gene are LNHDA and SQIVND (reference sequence). V shed 11 bases and J 2 bases; nucleotides not matched to a gene: 15. The CDR3 runs to 15 residues.

This CDR3 reads CASSQAESGRPLGEQYF. The CDR3, as DNA: TGTGCCAGCAGCCAAGCGGAGAGCGGCCGCCCTCTTGGAGAGCAGTACTTC. The V and J genes are TRBV14 and TRBJ2-7; TRBD2 is a possible D gene (5 bases). Deletions cut 1 base from V and 7 bases from J, with 23 bases between. The germline V gene has CDR1 SGHDN and CDR2 FVKESK. There are 17 residues in the CDR3.

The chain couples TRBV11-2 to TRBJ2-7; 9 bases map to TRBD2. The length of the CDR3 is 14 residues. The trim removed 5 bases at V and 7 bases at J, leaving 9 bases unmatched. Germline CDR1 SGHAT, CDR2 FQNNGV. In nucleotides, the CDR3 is TGTGCCAGCAGCCCGCTAGCGGGATGGTTTGAGCAGTACTTC. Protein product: CASSPLAGWFEQYF.

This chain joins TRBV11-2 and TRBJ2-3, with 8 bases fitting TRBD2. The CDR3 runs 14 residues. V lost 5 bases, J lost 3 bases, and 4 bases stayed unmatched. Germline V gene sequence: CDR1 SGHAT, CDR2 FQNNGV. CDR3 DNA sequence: TGTGCCAGCAGCCCCGGGACTAGGACAGATACGCAGTATTTT. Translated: CASSPGTRTDTQYF.

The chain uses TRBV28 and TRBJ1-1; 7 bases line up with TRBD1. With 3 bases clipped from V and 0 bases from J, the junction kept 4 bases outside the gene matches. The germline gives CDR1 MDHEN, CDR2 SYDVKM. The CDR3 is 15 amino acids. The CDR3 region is CASSFRQGVNTEAFF. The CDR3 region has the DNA TGTGCCAGCAGTTTCCGACAGGGTGTGAACACTGAAGCTTTCTTT.

CDR3 DNA: TGTGCCAACACAAGACAGGGATTCTATGGCTACACCTTC. Its protein product is CANTRQGFYGYTF. The chain uses TRBV2 and TRBJ1-2, with 7 bases matching TRBD1. Germline CDR1 is SNHLY and CDR2 is FYNNEI. The CDR3 has 13 residues. Losses at the gene ends were 10 bases for V and 4 bases for J; bases not matched to a gene: 9.

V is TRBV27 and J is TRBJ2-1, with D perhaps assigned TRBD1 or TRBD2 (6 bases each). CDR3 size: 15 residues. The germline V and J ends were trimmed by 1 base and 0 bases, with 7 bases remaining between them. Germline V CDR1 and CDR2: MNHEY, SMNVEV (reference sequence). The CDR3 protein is CASSLWGASYNEQFF. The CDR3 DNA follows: TGTGCCAGCAGTTTATGGGGGGCCTCCTACAATGAGCAGTTCTTC.

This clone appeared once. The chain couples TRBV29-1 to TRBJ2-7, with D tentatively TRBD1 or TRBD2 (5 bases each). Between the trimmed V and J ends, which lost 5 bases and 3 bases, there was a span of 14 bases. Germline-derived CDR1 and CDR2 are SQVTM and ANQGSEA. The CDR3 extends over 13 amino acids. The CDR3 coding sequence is TGCAGCGTTCTAACTAGTGGGGGCTACGAGCAGTACTTC. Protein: CSVLTSGGYEQYF.

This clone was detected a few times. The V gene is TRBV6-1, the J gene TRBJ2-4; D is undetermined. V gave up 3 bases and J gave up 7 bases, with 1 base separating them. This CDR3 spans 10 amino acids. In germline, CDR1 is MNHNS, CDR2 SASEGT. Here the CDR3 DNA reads TGTGCCAGCAGTGATAACATTCAGTACTTC. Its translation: CASSDNIQYF.